The entry that follows covers one T cell receptor beta chain sequence. Its antigen remains unidentified. CDR3 length: 13 amino acids. In germline, CDR1 is KGHDR, CDR2 SFDVKD. V lost 2 bases, J lost 7 bases, and 8 bases lay in between. Unique molecular identifiers featured in each of the TCR beta cDNA libraries. The yield from roughly 1 to 10 million T cells was roughly 500,000 cDNA molecules in total. TCRdb redid the calling of the PCR reads with MiXCR, one entry per CDR3 protein. The profile shows about 820,000 distinct CDR3 sequences, roughly 58% of them singletons. This sample is drawn from a study of post-analysis software for immune sequencing data. Across the whole study: Courses of disease covered relapsing-remitting, secondary progressive and progressive-relapsing multiple sclerosis.

Whole-study results and caveats: Patients carried four or five TRBV segments more frequently than controls did, and TRBV5-6, TRBV5-1 and TRBV20-1 were among them.

The sequence came from a girl between 10 and 17 years old with multiple sclerosis. The gene calls are TRBV24-1 and TRBJ2-1, with no clear D. The sample was blood. CDR3 DNA sequence: TGTGCCACCAGTGATTCCCTATGGAATGAGCAGTTCTTC. Protein: CATSDSLWNEQFF.